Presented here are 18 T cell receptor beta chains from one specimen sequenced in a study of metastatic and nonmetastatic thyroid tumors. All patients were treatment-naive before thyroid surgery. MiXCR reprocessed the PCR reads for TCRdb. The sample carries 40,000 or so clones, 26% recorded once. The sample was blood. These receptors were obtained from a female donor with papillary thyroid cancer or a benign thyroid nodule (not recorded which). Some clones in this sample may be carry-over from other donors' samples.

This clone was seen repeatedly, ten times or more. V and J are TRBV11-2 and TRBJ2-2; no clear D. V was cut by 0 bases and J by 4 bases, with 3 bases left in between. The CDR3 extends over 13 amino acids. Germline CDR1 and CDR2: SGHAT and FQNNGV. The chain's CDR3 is CASSLDTTGELFF. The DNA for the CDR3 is TGTGCCAGCAGCTTAGATACCACCGGGGAGCTGTTTTTT.

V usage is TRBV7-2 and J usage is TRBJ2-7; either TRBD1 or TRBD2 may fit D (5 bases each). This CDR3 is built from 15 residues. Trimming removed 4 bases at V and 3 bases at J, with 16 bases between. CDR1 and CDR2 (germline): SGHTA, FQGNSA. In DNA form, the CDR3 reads TGTGCCAGCAGCTCAGCCGGGGCACACCTCTACGAGCAGTACTTC. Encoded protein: CASSSAGAHLYEQYF.

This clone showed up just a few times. CDR3 sequence: CASSWIGNADTGELFF. The CDR3 DNA follows: TGTGCCAGCAGTTGGATCGGGAACGCGGACACCGGGGAGCTGTTTTTT. V and J are TRBV6-2 or TRBV6-3 and TRBJ2-2; the D gene is possibly TRBD2 (5 bases). With 4 bases removed from V and 3 bases from J, the gap between germline ends came to 15 bases. The CDR3 extends over 16 amino acids. Per germline, CDR1 MNHEY and CDR2 SVGEGT.

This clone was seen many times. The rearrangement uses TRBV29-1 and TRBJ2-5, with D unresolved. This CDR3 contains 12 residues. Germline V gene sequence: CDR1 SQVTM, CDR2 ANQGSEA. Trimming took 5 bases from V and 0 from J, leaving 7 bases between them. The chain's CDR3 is CSVFGNQETQYF. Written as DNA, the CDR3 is TGCAGCGTTTTTGGTAACCAAGAGACCCAGTACTTC.

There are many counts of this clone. As DNA, the CDR3 is TGTGCCAGCAGCTTGGCCCTGGGGGGGGTTTACGAGCAGTACTTC. Protein product: CASSLALGGVYEQYF. This sequence joins TRBV5-6 and TRBJ2-7; 7 nucleotides line up with TRBD2. The CDR3 totals 15 residues. V lost 0 bases and J lost 4; bases outside the gene matches: 7. CDR1 and CDR2 (germline): SGHDT, YYEEEE. Full variable domain (outside the CDR3, taken from reference TRBV5-6 and TRBJ2-7): DAGVTQSPTHLIKTRGQQVTLRCSPKSGHDTVSWYQQALGQGPQFIFQYYEEEERQRGNFPDRFSGHQFPNYSSELNVNALLLGDSALYLCASSLALGGVYEQYFGPGTRLTVT.

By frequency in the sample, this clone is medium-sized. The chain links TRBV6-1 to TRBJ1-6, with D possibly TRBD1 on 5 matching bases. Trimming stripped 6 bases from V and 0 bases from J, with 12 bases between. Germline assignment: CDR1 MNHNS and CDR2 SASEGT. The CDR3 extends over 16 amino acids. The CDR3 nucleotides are TGTGCCAGCAGGGGGCCTGTCAGCTCCTATAATTCACCCCTCCACTTT. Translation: CASRGPVSSYNSPLHF.

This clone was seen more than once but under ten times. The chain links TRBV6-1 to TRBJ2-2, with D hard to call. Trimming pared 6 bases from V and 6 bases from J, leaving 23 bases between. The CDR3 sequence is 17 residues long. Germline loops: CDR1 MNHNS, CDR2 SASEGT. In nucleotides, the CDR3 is TGTGCCAGCAGCCAAGACCCTTCTGCTAGTATACCCGGGGAGCTGTTTTTT. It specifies CASSQDPSASIPGELFF.

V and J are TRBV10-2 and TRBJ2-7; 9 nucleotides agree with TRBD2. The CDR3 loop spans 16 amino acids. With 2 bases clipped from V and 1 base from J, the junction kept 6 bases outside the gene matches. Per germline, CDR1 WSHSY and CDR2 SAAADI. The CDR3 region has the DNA TGCGCCAGCAGTGAGACACTAGCGGGTGGGTCCTACGAGCAGTACTTC. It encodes CASSETLAGGSYEQYF.

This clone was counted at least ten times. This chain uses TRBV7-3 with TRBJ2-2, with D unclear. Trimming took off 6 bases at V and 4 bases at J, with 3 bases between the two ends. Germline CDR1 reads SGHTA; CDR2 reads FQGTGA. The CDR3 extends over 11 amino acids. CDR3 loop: CASRGTGELFF. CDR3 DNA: TGTGCCAGCAGGGGCACCGGGGAGCTGTTTTTT.

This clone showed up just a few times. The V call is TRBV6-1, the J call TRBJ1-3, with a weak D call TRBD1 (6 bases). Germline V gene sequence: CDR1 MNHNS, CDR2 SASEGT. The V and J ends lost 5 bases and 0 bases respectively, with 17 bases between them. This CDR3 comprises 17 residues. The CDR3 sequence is CASSRTDRLYSGNTIYF. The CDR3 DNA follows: TGTGCCAGCAGTAGGACAGACCGCCTTTACTCTGGAAACACCATATATTTT.

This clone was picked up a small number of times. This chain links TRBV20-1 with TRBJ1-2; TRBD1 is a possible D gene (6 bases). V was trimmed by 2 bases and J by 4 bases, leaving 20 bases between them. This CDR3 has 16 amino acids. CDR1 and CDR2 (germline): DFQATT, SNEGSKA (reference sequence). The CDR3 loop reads CSARKRIRGQGYGYTF. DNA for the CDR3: TGCAGTGCTAGAAAGCGCATCAGGGGTCAGGGCTATGGCTACACCTTC.

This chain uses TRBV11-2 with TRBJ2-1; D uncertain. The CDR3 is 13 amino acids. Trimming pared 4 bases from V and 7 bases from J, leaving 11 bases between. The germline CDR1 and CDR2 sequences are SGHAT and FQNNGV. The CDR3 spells CASSSTSLNEQFF. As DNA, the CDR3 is TGTGCCAGCAGCTCAACCAGTTTGAATGAGCAGTTCTTC.

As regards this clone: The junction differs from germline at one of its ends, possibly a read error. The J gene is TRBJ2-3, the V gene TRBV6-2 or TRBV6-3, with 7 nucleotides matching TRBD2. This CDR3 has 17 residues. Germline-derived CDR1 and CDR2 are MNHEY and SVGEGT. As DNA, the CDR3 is TGTGCCAGCAGTTACTCGATCCGGGCGGGAGCAACAGGTACGCAGTATTTT. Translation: CASSYSIRAGATGTQYF.

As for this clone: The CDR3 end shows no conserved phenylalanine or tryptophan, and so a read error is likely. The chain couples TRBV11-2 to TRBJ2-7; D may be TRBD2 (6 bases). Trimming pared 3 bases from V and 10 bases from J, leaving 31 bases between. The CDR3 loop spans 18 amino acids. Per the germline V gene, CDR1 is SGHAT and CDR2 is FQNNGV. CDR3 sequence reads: CASSLGMRAGRSSYYQYL. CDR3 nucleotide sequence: TGTGCCAGCAGCTTGGGGATGCGGGCGGGGAGGAGCTCCTACTATCAGTACCTC.

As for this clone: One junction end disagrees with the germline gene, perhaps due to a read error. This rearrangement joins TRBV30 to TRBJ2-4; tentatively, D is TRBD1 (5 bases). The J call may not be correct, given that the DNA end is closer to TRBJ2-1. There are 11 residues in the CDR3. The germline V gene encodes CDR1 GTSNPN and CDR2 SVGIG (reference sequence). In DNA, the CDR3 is TGCGCCTGGAGCGCAGGGATTGATCAGTTCTTC. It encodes CAWSAGIDQFF.

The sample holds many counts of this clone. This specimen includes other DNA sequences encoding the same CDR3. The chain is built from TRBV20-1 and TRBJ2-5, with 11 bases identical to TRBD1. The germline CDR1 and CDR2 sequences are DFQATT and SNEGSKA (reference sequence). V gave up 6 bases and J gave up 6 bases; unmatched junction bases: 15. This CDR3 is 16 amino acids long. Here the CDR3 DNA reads TGCAGTGCGGGGCCCCCCCCAGGGACAGGGGGGAAGACCCAGTACTTC. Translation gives CSAGPPPGTGGKTQYF.

Here the CDR3 reads CASSLRRDLVNEQFF. The DNA for the CDR3 is TGTGCCAGCAGCCTACGGCGGGATCTCGTCAATGAGCAGTTCTTC. The chain carries TRBV6-1 and TRBJ2-1, with D maybe TRBD2 (6 bases). Germline V gene data show CDR1 as MNHNS and CDR2 as SASEGT. This CDR3 has 15 amino acids. V was clipped by 6 bases and J by 6 bases, with 18 bases between them.

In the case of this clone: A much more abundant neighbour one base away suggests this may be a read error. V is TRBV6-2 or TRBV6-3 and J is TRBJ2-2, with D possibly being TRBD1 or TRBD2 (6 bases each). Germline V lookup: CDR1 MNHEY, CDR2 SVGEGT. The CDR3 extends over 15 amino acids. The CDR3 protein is CASSSGMRDTVELFF. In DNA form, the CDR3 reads TGTGCCAGCAGCTCCGGGATGCGGGACACCGTGGAGCTGTTTTTT.